Shown below are 5 T cell receptor beta chains from a single sample sequenced in a study of technical replicates of blood from a few donors. The table came from immunoSEQ multiplex PCR; TCRdb's copy has only in-frame clones and leaves some out. The sample has around 83,000 clones, approximately 92% seen once. Sequencing was performed on T cells isolated from PBMCs. All receptors come from a human donor in good health. Some clones in this sample may be carry-over from other donors' samples.

V usage is TRBV6-4 and J usage is TRBJ1-3; D is ambiguous. The ends were cut back, 0 bases at V and 0 bases at J, with 18 bases in the middle. The germline CDR1 and CDR2 sequences are MRHNA and SNTAGT. There are 19 residues in the CDR3. The CDR3 here is CASSDSVEGLGASGNTIYF. In DNA form, the CDR3 reads TGTGCCAGCAGTGACTCGGTTGAGGGTCTCGGAGCCTCTGGAAACACCATATATTTT.

This clone came up once. The V gene is TRBV7-9, the J gene TRBJ1-2; D perhaps matches TRBD1 (5 bases). The germline V and J ends were trimmed by 4 bases and 6 bases, with 12 bases remaining between them. The V gene's germline CDR1 is SEHNR and CDR2 FQNEAQ (reference sequence). CDR3 length: 13 residues. The CDR3 reads CASSSVWGDGYTF. In DNA form, the CDR3 reads TGTGCCAGCAGCTCGGTCTGGGGCGATGGCTACACCTTC. Full variable domain (rest looked up from reference TRBV7-9 and TRBJ1-2): DTGVSQNPRHKITKRGQNVTFRCDPISEHNRLYWYRQTLGQGPEFLTYFQNEAQLEKSRLLSDRFSAERPKGSFSTLEIQRTEQGDSAMYLCASSSVWGDGYTFGSGTRLTVV.

The chain recombines TRBV5-1 with TRBJ2-2; possible D gene TRBD2, 7 bases. The CDR3 has 16 residues. Germline V CDR1 and CDR2: SGHRS, YFSETQ. The germline V and J ends were trimmed by 2 bases and 0 bases, with 11 bases remaining between them. The CDR3 protein is CASSLRGATNTGELFF. The CDR3 DNA sequence: TGCGCCAGCAGCTTACGGGGGGCCACGAACACCGGGGAGCTGTTTTTT.

The chain employs TRBV9 and TRBJ2-7, with 9 bases fitting TRBD1. Germline lookup yields CDR1 SGDLS and CDR2 YYNGEE. The CDR3 has 14 amino acids. V gave up 3 bases and J gave up 4 bases; unmatched junction bases: 5. CDR3 amino acids: CASSEGGQGYEQYF. As DNA, the CDR3 is TGTGCCAGCAGCGAGGGGGGACAGGGATACGAGCAGTACTTC.

V usage is TRBV6-1 and J usage is TRBJ1-1; tentative D call: TRBD1 (5 bases). The germline V gene encodes CDR1 MNHNS and CDR2 SASEGT. The V end lost 0 bases, the J end lost 2 bases, and 19 bases lay between the germline ends. The CDR3 consists of 18 residues. CDR3 coding DNA: TGTGCCAGCAGTGAAGCGATTTGGCAGGGCCACCCTAACACTGAAGCTTTCTTT. Its protein is CASSEAIWQGHPNTEAFF.